These 30 T cell receptor beta chains originate from one sample sequenced in a study of metastatic and nonmetastatic thyroid tumors. Each patient went into thyroid surgery without having received any treatment. Using MiXCR, TCRdb reanalyzed the PCR reads. The table includes approximately 22,000 clones, around 30% detected once. Material for sequencing was blood. The receptors here all came from a female donor with papillary thyroid cancer or a benign thyroid nodule (not recorded which). Some clones in this sample may be carry-over from other donors' samples.

The table lists this clone with a few counts. The V gene is TRBV27, the J gene TRBJ2-7; TRBD2 matches 11 bases. The J segment lost 6 bases and the V segment lost 7 bases, leaving 20 bases of the junction unmatched. The germline V gene encodes CDR1 MNHEY and CDR2 SMNVEV (reference sequence). This CDR3 comprises 18 residues. CDR3 DNA sequence: TGTGCCAGCATTTTTCGGGCTAGCGGGAGGTTGTCATCGTGCGAGCAGTACTTC. Protein sequence: CASIFRASGRLSSCEQYF.

The chain links TRBV14 to TRBJ2-7; 16 nucleotides align to TRBD2. CDR1 is SGHDN, CDR2 FVKESK, per germline. With 3 bases clipped from V and 3 bases from J, the junction kept 14 bases outside the gene matches. The CDR3 is made up of 20 amino acids. CDR3 nucleotides: TGTGCCAGCAGCCAGGGTTCCTCGGGACTAGCGGGAGGGAAGGTCTACGAGCAGTACTTC. Protein sequence: CASSQGSSGLAGGKVYEQYF.

This clone was recorded a few times. V and J are TRBV12-3 or TRBV12-4 and TRBJ2-7; TRBD1 aligns across 7 bases. V was clipped by 7 bases and J by 3 bases; unmatched bases: 6. The CDR3 contains 13 residues. Here the CDR3 reads CASTGAGGYEQYF. CDR3 nucleotides: TGTGCCAGCACTGGGGCAGGGGGCTACGAGCAGTACTTC.

This clone was counted ten times or more. A much larger clone is a single base away; this may be a read error. The V and J genes are TRBV4-3 and TRBJ1-4; the D is unclear. This CDR3 region has 16 residues. Germline V gene data show CDR1 as LGHNA and CDR2 as YSLEER. CDR3 residues: CASSQDLAEFNEKLLF. The DNA for the CDR3 is TGCGCCAGCAGCCAAGATTTGGCAGAATTTAATGAAAAACTGCTTTTT.

This clone was detected many times. Possible read error: a much larger clone is one base away. This chain joins TRBV7-6 and TRBJ1-1; TRBD1 is a possible D gene (6 bases). This CDR3 comprises 13 residues. Germline assignment: CDR1 SGHVS and CDR2 FNYEAQ. CDR3 nucleotide sequence: TGTGCCAGCAGTCGGACAGTTAACACTGTAGCTTTCTTT. It encodes CASSRTVNTVAFF.

This clone has a handful of counts. One end of the junction is discordant with germline, which a read error may explain. Other DNA sequences in the sample encode the same CDR3. In DNA form, the CDR3 reads TGCGCCAGCAGTTTCTGGACTAGCGGTAGCTCCTACGAGCAGTACTTC. This codes for CASSFWTSGSSYEQYF. V and J are TRBV27 and TRBJ2-7; 10 bases line up with TRBD2. CDR3 length equals 16 residues. Germline CDR1 is MNHEY and CDR2 is SMNVEV (reference sequence).

Notes on this clone: An end of the junction does not agree with germline; a read error may underlie this. V is TRBV11-3 and J is TRBJ2-3; D remains ambiguous. The germline V gene has CDR1 SGHNT and CDR2 YENEEA. This CDR3 region has 13 residues. The CDR3 region has the DNA TGTGCCAACAGCGCAGTAGAACTGGCTACGCAGTATTTT. Its protein is CANSAVELATQYF.

This clone was seen a few times. This may be a read error: a much more frequent sequence differs by one nucleotide. V and J are TRBV29-1 and TRBJ1-2; no clear D. The CDR3 has 10 amino acids. Trimming removed 7 bases at V and 6 bases at J, with 9 bases between. Germline V gives CDR1 SQVTM, CDR2 ANQGSEA. Written as DNA, the CDR3 is TGCAGCGCTAGATCGGATGGCTACACCTTC. Translating gives CSARSDGYTF.

This chain joins TRBV20-1 and TRBJ2-3; no clear D gene. The germline CDR1 and CDR2 sequences are DFQATT and SNEGSKA (reference sequence). V lost 8 bases and J lost 11, with 14 bases in between. CDR3 size: 10 residues. CDR3: CSTGSLEQYF. The CDR3 nucleotides are TGCAGTACTGGGTCATTGGAGCAGTATTTT.

The rearrangement links TRBV19 to TRBJ2-7; the D gene is possibly TRBD2 (5 bases). This CDR3 comprises 13 residues. Between the trimmed V and J ends, which lost 10 bases and 4 bases, there was a span of 17 bases. The V gene's germline CDR1 is LNHDA and CDR2 SQIVND (reference sequence). The CDR3 is CATRSRERYEQYF. In DNA, the CDR3 is TGTGCCACCCGTTCGAGGGAACGATACGAGCAGTACTTC. Using reference TRBV19 and TRBJ2-7 for the parts outside the CDR3, the full variable domain is DGGITQSPKYLFRKEGQNVTLSCEQNLNHDAMYWYRQDPGQGLRLIYYSQIVNDFQKGDIAEGYSVSREKKESFPLTVTSAQKNPTAFYLCATRSRERYEQYFGPGTRLTVT.

By its share, this clone is medium-sized. The V gene is TRBV20-1, the J gene TRBJ2-3; the D gene is possibly TRBD1 (6 bases). V shed 2 bases and J shed 2 bases, with 17 bases lying between them. The germline CDR1 and CDR2 sequences are DFQATT and SNEGSKA (reference sequence). This CDR3 contains 16 residues. The CDR3 protein is CSARRRTVISTDTQYF. CDR3 nucleotide sequence: TGCAGTGCTAGAAGGCGGACAGTCATATCCACAGATACGCAGTATTTT.

Worth noting for this clone: Other DNA sequences in the same sample also yield this CDR3. The chain's CDR3 is CASSLGGGEQYF. CDR3 coding DNA: TGTGCCAGCAGCTTAGGTGGGGGCGAGCAGTACTTC. The chain carries TRBV7-9 and TRBJ2-7, with D perhaps assigned TRBD1 or TRBD2 (5 bases each). Between the trimmed V and J ends, which lost 1 base and 6 bases, there was a span of 7 bases. This CDR3 region has 12 residues. Germline V CDR1 and CDR2: SEHNR, FQNEAQ (reference sequence).

V gene TRBV5-1 combines with J gene TRBJ1-1; a possible D gene is TRBD1 (5 bases). Per germline, CDR1 SGHRS and CDR2 YFSETQ. Trimming removed 4 bases at V and 3 bases at J, with 13 bases between. This CDR3 is built from 14 residues. DNA of the CDR3: TGCGCCAGCAGCACGGAGGGGACCTACACTGAAGCTTTCTTT. Its protein product is CASSTEGTYTEAFF.

In its sample, this clone was seen many times. The chain has TRBV7-3 and TRBJ2-7; maybe TRBD2 (5 bases). This CDR3 is 15 amino acids long. V was pared by 0 bases and J by 5 bases, with 14 bases between. Germline-derived CDR1 and CDR2 are SGHTA and FQGTGA. DNA for the CDR3: TGTGCCAGCAGCTTAACGCACGGGATAGGCAACGAGCAGTACTTC. This translates into CASSLTHGIGNEQYF. Full variable domain (missing parts from reference TRBV7-3 and TRBJ2-7): GAGVSQTPSNKVTEKGKYVELRCDPISGHTALYWYRQSLGQGPEFLIYFQGTGAADDSGLPNDRFFAVRPEGSVSTLKIQRTERGDSAVYLCASSLTHGIGNEQYFGPGTRLTVT.

This clone was observed once. This CDR3 is CASSAKPGQKSYEQYF. The CDR3 DNA reads as TGTGCCAGCAGCGCGAAACCGGGACAGAAATCCTACGAGCAGTACTTC. The chain employs TRBV7-8 and TRBJ2-7; 7 positions agree with TRBD1. The trim removed 5 bases at V and 1 base at J, leaving 11 bases unmatched. The CDR3 runs 16 residues. CDR1 is SGHVS and CDR2 is FQNEAQ in the germline V gene.

This chain joins TRBV20-1 and TRBJ2-7; D not resolved. V was cut by 3 bases and J by 5 bases, with 11 bases left in between. Looked up from germline, CDR1 is DFQATT and CDR2 is SNEGSKA (reference sequence). The CDR3 has 12 amino acids. DNA of the CDR3: TGCAGTGCTAGCGAGGACGGACACGAGCAGTACTTC. Translation: CSASEDGHEQYF.

In this sample, this clone turned up many times. V and J are TRBV6-1 and TRBJ2-4, with unresolved D. The CDR3 has 15 residues. Germline V gene sequence: CDR1 MNHNS, CDR2 SASEGT. V was pared by 5 bases and J by 6 bases, with 17 bases between. CDR3: CASSPDVPRANIQYF. CDR3 DNA: TGTGCCAGCAGTCCCGACGTTCCCCGAGCAAACATTCAGTACTTC.

This clone is deemed medium-sized. The rearrangement joins TRBV4-1 to TRBJ2-7; 7 nucleotides agree with TRBD1. Germline trimming cut 5 bases from V and 2 bases from J; bases unmatched to any gene: 12. Germline V gives CDR1 MGHRA, CDR2 YSYEKL. The CDR3 has 16 amino acids. The CDR3 reads CASSVFPGQLTYEQYF. The CDR3 DNA reads TGCGCCAGCAGCGTTTTCCCGGGACAGCTTACCTACGAGCAGTACTTC.

This chain links TRBV20-1 with TRBJ1-6; maybe TRBD1 (6 bases). The length of the CDR3 is 17 residues. The germline V and J ends were trimmed by 3 bases and 8 bases, with 23 bases remaining between them. Germline V gene lookup returns CDR1 DFQATT and CDR2 SNEGSKA (reference sequence). The DNA for the CDR3 is TGCAGTGCTAGGGGTGGGACATCAACCCCCAGACATTCACCCCTCCACTTT. Protein: CSARGGTSTPRHSPLHF.

V gene TRBV20-1 combines with J gene TRBJ2-6; 9 positions match TRBD2. Per the germline V gene, CDR1 is DFQATT and CDR2 is SNEGSKA (reference sequence). Unmatched junction bases numbered 14, after V lost 5 bases and J lost 0 bases. This CDR3 is built from 19 residues. CDR3 sequence (DNA): TGCAGTGCTGTCCTGACTAGCGGTCTTAAGGGCTCTGGGGCCAACGTCCTGACTTTC. Translating gives CSAVLTSGLKGSGANVLTF.

This clone was found many times. The CDR3 region has the DNA TGTGCCAGCAGCTCCGGGACAGGTTGGACTGAAGCTTTCTTT. Its translation: CASSSGTGWTEAFF. The rearrangement uses TRBV7-8 and TRBJ1-1, with 8 nucleotides matching TRBD1. Per the germline V gene, CDR1 is SGHVS and CDR2 is FQNEAQ. V trimming: 4 bases; J trimming: 5 bases; junction bases outside the gene matches: 6. This CDR3 contains 14 residues.

This clone counts as medium-sized. The chain joins TRBV25-1 to TRBJ1-1, with D possibly being TRBD1 (5 bases). Germline loops: CDR1 MGHDK, CDR2 SYGVNS. V gave up 1 base and J gave up 5 bases, with 8 bases separating them. The CDR3 extends over 13 amino acids. Here the CDR3 reads CASSEWGVTEAFF. The DNA of the CDR3 is TGTGCCAGCAGTGAATGGGGGGTAACTGAAGCTTTCTTT.

This clone was counted many times. This chain joins TRBV6-2 or TRBV6-3 and TRBJ2-5; TRBD2 matches at 8 bases. Germline trimming cut 9 bases from V and 1 base from J; bases unmatched to any gene: 4. This CDR3 has 13 residues. Germline V gives CDR1 MNHEY, CDR2 SVGEGT. In DNA, the CDR3 is TGTGCCAGTGCGGGGGGCCTCCAAGAGACCCAGTACTTC. Its translation is CASAGGLQETQYF.

Details on this clone: A read error may produce the germline difference seen at one junction end. The chain employs TRBV6-5 and TRBJ1-1; 9 bases match TRBD1. The CDR3 contains 13 residues. Germline lookup yields CDR1 MNHEY and CDR2 SVGAGI. CDR3 sequence: CASSSTGGSESFF. In DNA, the CDR3 is TGTGCCAGCAGTTCAACAGGGGGCTCTGAATCTTTCTTT.

This clone was detected only a few times. The V call is TRBV6-1, the J call TRBJ2-7; 10 nucleotides match TRBD2. The CDR3 length is 17 residues. The V gene end was trimmed by 7 bases and the J gene end by 1 base; junction bases not matched to a gene: 13. Looked up from germline, CDR1 is MNHNS and CDR2 is SASEGT. CDR3 residues: CASNELAGDIKSYEQYF. In DNA, the CDR3 is TGTGCCAGCAACGAGCTAGCGGGAGACATCAAGTCCTACGAGCAGTACTTC.

This clone has a count of ten or more. J is TRBJ2-1 and V is TRBV9; TRBD2 matches at 12 bases. Germline CDR1 and CDR2: SGDLS and YYNGEE. The V and J ends lost 7 bases and 7 bases, in that order; junction bases with no gene match: 6. There are 14 residues in the CDR3. CDR3 coding DNA: TGTGCCAGCGGACGACTAGCGGGAGCGAATGAGCAGTTCTTC. It encodes CASGRLAGANEQFF.

V and J are TRBV10-1 and TRBJ1-5; 9 bases fit TRBD1. Germline V gene data show CDR1 as WNHNN and CDR2 as SYGVQD (reference sequence). The V segment lost 6 bases and the J segment 6 bases; nucleotides outside the gene matches: 9. The CDR3 spans 15 residues. CDR3: CASSGGTGGGQPQHF. The CDR3 DNA follows: TGCGCCAGCAGCGGGGGAACAGGGGGCGGTCAGCCCCAGCATTTT.

CDR3 region: CASRDRTFTVELFF. CDR3 in DNA: TGTGCCAGCCGGGACAGAACCTTCACCGTTGAGCTGTTTTTT. V is TRBV6-1 and J is TRBJ2-2; TRBD1 aligns across 7 bases. V shed 8 bases and J 11 bases; nucleotides not matched to a gene: 14. There are 14 residues in the CDR3. The germline CDR1 and CDR2 sequences are MNHNS and SASEGT.

This clone was picked up many times. This chain links TRBV3-1 with TRBJ2-1; 15 bases line up with TRBD2. Per the germline V gene, CDR1 is LGHDT and CDR2 is YNNKEL (reference sequence). With V trimmed by 5 bases and J by 9 bases, 8 bases remained unmatched. This CDR3 region has 16 residues. CDR3 protein: CASSKGGLAGGREQFF. In DNA, the CDR3 is TGTGCCAGCAGCAAAGGGGGACTAGCGGGAGGCCGTGAGCAGTTCTTC.

As concerns this clone: A read error is possible here, since a much larger clone lies one base away. This rearrangement joins TRBV14 to TRBJ1-1; the D gene is possibly TRBD1 (5 bases). The germline gives CDR1 SGHDN, CDR2 FVKESK. The CDR3 contains 13 residues. Trimming pared 1 base from V and 12 bases from J, leaving 15 bases between. In nucleotides, the CDR3 is TGTGCCAGCAGCCAAGCCTCCGCAGGGCTTTCTTTCTTT. As protein: CASSQASAGLSFF.